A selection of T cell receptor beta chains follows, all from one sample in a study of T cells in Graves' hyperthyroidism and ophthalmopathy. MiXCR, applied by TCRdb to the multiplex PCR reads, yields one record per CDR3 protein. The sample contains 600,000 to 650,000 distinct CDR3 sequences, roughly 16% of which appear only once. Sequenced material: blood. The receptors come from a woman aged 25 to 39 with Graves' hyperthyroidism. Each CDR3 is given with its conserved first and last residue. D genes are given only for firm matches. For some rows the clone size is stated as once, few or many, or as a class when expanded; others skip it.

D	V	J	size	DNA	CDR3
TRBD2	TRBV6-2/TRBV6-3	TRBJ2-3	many	TGTGCCAGCAGTTACACTAGCGGGAGCACAGATACGCAGTATTTT	CASSYTSGSTDTQYF
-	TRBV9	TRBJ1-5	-	TGTGCCAGCAGCGCTCAGGGGTACCAGCCCCAGCATTTT	CASSAQGYQPQHF
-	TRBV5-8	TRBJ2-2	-	TGTGCCAGCAGTTACAGGGCTCCCGGGGAGCTGTTTTTT	CASSYRAPGELFF
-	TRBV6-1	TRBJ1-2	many	TGTGCCAGCAGTCTCGGGGCCAGCCCGCGCTTTGGCTACACCTTC	CASSLGASPRFGYTF
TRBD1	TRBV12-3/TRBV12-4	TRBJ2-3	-	TGTGCCAGCAGTTTGGGAACTTCGGCAGGGGGCCTGGCAGATACGCAGTATTTT	CASSLGTSAGGLADTQYF
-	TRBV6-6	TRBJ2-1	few	TGTGCCAGCAGTTACATTGGGGCAGGCACCTACAATGAGCAGTTCTTC	CASSYIGAGTYNEQFF
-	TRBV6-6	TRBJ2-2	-	TGTGCCAGCAGTTACGCTAGCGCACACCGGGAGCTGTTTTTT	CASSYASAHRELFF
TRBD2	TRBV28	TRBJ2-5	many	TGTGCCAGCAGTTCTAGGGTAGCGGGAGGAGAGACCCAGTACTTC	CASSSRVAGGETQYF
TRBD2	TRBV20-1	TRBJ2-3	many	TGCAGTGCTAGAGATCGTCGGCTAGCGGGAGGGCCACGGACAGATACGCAGTATTTT	CSARDRRLAGGPRTDTQYF
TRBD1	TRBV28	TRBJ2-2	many	TGTGCCAGCGGAAAAGGGGACAGCGCGAACACCGGGGAGCTGTTTTTT	CASGKGDSANTGELFF
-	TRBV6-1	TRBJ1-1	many	TGTGCCACCTCGGGACGGAACACTGAAGCTTTCTTT	CATSGRNTEAFF
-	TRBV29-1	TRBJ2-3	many	TGCAGCGTTAGTCGTTCGGGCACAGATACGCAGTATTTT	CSVSRSGTDTQYF
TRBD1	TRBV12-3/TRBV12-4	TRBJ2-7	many	TGTGCCAGCAGCCGGGGCGACAGGGTGTTCTCCTACGAGCAGTACTTC	CASSRGDRVFSYEQYF
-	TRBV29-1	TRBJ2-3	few	TGCAGCGTTCCCGGATCTCCAGATACGCAGTATTTT	CSVPGSPDTQYF
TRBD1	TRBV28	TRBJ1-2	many	TGTGCCAGCAGTTCCAGGACAGGGAAGAGCCCTCGTCACTATGGCTACACCTTC	CASSSRTGKSPRHYGYTF
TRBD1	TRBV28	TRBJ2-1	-	TGTGCCAGCAGTCCAGCCGGGACAGGGGGCAATGAGCAGTTCTTC	CASSPAGTGGNEQFF
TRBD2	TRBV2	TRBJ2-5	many	TGTGCCAGCAGTTTCCTACGGGGGGAAGAGGCCCAGTACTTC	CASSFLRGEEAQYF
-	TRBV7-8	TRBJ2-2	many	TGTGCCAGCAGCGCCGAATCATGGGCGAACACCGGGGAGCTGTTTTTT	CASSAESWANTGELFF
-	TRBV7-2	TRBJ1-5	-	TGTGCCAGCAGCCCGTCAGTGTCAGTCAATCAGCCCCATCATTTT	CASSPSVSVNQPHHF
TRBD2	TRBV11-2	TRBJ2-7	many	TGTGCCAGCAGCTCGACTAGCGGCCACGAGCAGTACTTC	CASSSTSGHEQYF
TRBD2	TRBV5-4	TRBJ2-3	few	TGTGCCAGCAGCTCCCCCGGGACTAGCTTGTCCGATACGCAGTATTTT	CASSSPGTSLSDTQYF
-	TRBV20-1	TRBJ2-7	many	TGCAGTGGGAACCGGGGGCCCTACGAGCAGTACTTC	CSGNRGPYEQYF
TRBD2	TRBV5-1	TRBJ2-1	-	TGCGCCAGCACTCGGAGGAGCGGGGGATCCTACAATGAGCAGTTCTTC	CASTRRSGGSYNEQFF
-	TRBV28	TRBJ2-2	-	TGTGCCAGCAGCCTAAGGGGACAGAACACCGGGGAGCTGTTTTTT	CASSLRGQNTGELFF
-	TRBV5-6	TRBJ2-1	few	TGTGCCAGCAGCTTGGAGGACCAACGGTCTAGGTTCTTC	CASSLEDQRSRFF
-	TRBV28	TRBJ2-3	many	TGTGCCAGTATAACTATCCGGGGGCCCCTTAGGGATACGCAGTATTTT	CASITIRGPLRDTQYF
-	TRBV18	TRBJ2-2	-	TGTGCCAGCTCACCCACTAGAGGGTCCAACACCGGGGAGCTGTTTTTT	CASSPTRGSNTGELFF
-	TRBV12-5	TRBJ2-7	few	TGTGCTAGTGTGACCCCACCCTACGAGCAGTACTTC	CASVTPPYEQYF
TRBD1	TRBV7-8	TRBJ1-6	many	TGTGCCAGCAGCTTAGGAGGGGGCCCGGATAATTCACCCCTCCACTTT	CASSLGGGPDNSPLHF
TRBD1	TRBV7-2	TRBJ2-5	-	TGTGCCAGCAGCTTCCTTCAGGGGGCAGTGGACCAAGAGACCCAGTACTTC	CASSFLQGAVDQETQYF
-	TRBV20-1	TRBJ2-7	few	TGCAGTGCTAGAGCGGACCATTTCGAGCAGTACTTC	CSARADHFEQYF
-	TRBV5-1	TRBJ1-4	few	TGCGCCAGCAGCCCTTCAGCCGGCAGTGCAACTAATGAAAAACTGTTTTTT	CASSPSAGSATNEKLFF
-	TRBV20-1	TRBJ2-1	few	TGCAGTGCTAGAATAATGATGGAGGGGGGGCAGTTCTTC	CSARIMMEGGQFF
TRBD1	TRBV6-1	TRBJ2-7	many	TGTGCCAGCAACCTCGGACAGGGCTACGAGCAGTACTTC	CASNLGQGYEQYF
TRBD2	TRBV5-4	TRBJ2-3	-	TGTGCCAGCAGCTTGGTGCTAGCGGGAGTGGGCACAGATACGCAGTATTTT	CASSLVLAGVGTDTQYF
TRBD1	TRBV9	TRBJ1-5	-	TGTGCCAGCAGCGTATGCGTAGTTGTAGGGGGCGGGGTAGGCAATCAGCCCCAGCATTTT	CASSVCVVVGGGVGNQPQHF
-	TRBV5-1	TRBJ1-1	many	TGCGCCAGCAGCTTCGAATGGATCACTGAAGCTTTCTTT	CASSFEWITEAFF
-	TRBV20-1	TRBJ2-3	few	TGCAGTGCTAGTCCCCAGGCGACGATCACAGATACGCAGTATTTT	CSASPQATITDTQYF